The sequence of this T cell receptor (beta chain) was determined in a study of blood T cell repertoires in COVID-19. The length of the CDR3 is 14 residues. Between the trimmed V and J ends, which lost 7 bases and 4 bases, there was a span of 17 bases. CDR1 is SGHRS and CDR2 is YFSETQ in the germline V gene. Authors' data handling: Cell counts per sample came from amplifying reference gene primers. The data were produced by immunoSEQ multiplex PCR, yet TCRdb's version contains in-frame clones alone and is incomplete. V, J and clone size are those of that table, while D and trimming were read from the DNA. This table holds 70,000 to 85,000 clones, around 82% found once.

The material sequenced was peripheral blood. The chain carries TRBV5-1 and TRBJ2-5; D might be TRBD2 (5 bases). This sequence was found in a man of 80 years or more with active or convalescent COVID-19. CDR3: CASRRALRGETQYF. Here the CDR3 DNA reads TGCGCCAGCCGGCGGGCGCTCCGGGGAGAGACCCAGTACTTC.